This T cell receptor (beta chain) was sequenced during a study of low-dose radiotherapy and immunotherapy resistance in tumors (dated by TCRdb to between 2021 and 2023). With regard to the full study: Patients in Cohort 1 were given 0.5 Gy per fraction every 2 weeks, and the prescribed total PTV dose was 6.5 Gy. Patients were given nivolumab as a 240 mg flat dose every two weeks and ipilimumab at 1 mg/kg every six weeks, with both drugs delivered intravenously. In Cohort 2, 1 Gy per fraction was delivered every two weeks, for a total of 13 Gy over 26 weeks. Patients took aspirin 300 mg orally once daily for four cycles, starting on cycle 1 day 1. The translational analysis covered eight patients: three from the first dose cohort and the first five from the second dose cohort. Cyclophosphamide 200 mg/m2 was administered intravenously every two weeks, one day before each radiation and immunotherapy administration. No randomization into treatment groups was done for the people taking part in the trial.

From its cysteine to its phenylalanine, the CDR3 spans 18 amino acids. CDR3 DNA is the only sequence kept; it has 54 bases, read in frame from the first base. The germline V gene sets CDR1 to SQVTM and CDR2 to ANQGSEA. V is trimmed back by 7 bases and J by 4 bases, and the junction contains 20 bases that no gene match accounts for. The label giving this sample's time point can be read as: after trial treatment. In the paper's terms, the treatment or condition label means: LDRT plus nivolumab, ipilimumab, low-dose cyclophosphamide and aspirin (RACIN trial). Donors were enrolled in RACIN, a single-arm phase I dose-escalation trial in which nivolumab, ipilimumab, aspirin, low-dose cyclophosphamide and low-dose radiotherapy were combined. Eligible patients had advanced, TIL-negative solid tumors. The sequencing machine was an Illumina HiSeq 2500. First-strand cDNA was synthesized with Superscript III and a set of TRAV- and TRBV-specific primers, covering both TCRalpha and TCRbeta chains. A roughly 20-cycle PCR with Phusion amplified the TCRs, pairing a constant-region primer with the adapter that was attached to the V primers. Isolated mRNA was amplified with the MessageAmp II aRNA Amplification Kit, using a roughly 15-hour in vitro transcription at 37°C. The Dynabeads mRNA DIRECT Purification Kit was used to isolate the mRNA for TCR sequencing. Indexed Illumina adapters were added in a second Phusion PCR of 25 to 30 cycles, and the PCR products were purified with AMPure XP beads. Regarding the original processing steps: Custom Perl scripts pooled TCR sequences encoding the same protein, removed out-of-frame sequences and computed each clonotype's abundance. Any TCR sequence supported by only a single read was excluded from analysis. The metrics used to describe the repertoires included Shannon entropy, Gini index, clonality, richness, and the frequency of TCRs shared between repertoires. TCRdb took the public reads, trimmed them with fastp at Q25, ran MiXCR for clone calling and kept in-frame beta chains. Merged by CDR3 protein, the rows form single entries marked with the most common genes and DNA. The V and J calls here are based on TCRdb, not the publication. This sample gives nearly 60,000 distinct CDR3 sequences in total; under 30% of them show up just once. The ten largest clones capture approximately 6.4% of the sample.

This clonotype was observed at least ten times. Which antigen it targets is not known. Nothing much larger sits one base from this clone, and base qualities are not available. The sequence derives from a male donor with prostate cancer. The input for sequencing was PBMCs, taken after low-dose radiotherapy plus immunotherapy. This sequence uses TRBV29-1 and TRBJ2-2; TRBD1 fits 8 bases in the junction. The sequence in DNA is TGCAGCGCCGTCGGAGACCCGGGACAGGCCATTCGCACCGGGGAGCTGTTTTTT. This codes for CSAVGDPGQAIRTGELFF.